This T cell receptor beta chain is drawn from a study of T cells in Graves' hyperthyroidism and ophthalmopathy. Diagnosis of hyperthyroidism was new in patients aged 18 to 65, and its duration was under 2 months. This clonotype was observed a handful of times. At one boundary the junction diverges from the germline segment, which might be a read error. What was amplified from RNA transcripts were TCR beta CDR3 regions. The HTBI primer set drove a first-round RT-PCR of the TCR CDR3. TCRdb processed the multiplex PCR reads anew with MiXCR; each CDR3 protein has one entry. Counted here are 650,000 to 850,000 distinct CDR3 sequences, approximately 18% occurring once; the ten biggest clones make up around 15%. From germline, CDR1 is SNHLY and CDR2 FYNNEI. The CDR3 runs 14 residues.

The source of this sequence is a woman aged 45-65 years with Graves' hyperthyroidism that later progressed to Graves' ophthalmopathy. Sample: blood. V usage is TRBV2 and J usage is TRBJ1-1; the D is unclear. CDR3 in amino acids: CAGSVEVRNTEAFF. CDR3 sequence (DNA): TGTGCCGGCAGCGTGGAGGTTCGGAACACTGAAGCTTTCTTT.